This entry lists 7 T cell receptor beta chains sequenced from one sample in a study of blood T cell repertoires in COVID-19. The method was immunoSEQ multiplex PCR; TCRdb's version includes in-frame clones alone and lacks a portion of them. There are roughly 400,000 clones in the sample; around nine tenths occur only once, and approximately 9.3% lies in the top ten. Sequencing used PBMCs or T cells enriched from blood (not recorded which). These receptors came from a woman aged 45-65 years who had recovered from COVID-19.

The V and J genes are TRBV6-2 or TRBV6-3 and TRBJ1-2; D is unresolved. Trimming left V 6 bases short and J 8 bases short, with 22 bases between. Germline V gene data show CDR1 as MNHEY and CDR2 as SVGEGT. This CDR3 is built from 15 residues. The CDR3 nucleotides read TGTGCCAGCAGCCACCGTGTCGCCGGCGACGGGGGCTACACCTTC. Translation gives CASSHRVAGDGGYTF.

The rearrangement uses TRBV2 and TRBJ1-4, with D tentatively TRBD1 (6 bases). With 7 bases removed from V and 8 bases from J, the gap between germline ends came to 11 bases. Germline values: CDR1 SNHLY, CDR2 FYNNEI. The CDR3 has 12 residues. DNA of the CDR3: TGTGCCAGCAACAGGGCCCAAGAAAAACTGTTTTTT. Translation gives CASNRAQEKLFF.

The rearrangement links TRBV15 to TRBJ2-1, with D possibly being TRBD2 (6 bases). The CDR3 covers 17 residues. The V end was cut by 0 bases, the J end by 0 bases, with 12 bases between. Germline loops: CDR1 LNHNV, CDR2 YYDKDF (reference sequence). CDR3 region: CATSRDGGITSYNEQFF. The DNA for the CDR3 is TGTGCCACCAGCAGAGATGGGGGGATAACCTCCTACAATGAGCAGTTCTTC.

The chain joins TRBV9 to TRBJ2-7, with 11 bases fitting TRBD2. This CDR3 has 14 residues. Germline-derived CDR1 and CDR2 are SGDLS and YYNGEE. V lost 3 bases and J lost 4; bases outside the gene matches: 3. CDR3 protein: CASSGTSGLYEQYF. The CDR3 DNA reads as TGTGCCAGCAGCGGGACTAGCGGGCTGTACGAGCAGTACTTC.

V usage is TRBV27 and J usage is TRBJ1-1, with D maybe TRBD1 (6 bases). The CDR3 has 14 residues. Trimming took 1 base from V and 4 from J, leaving 10 bases between them. CDR1 and CDR2 (germline): MNHEY, SMNVEV (reference sequence). This CDR3 is CASSLYRAATEAFF. CDR3 in DNA: TGTGCCAGCAGTTTATACAGGGCGGCCACTGAAGCTTTCTTT.

The table lists this clone with a few counts. The chain joins TRBV27 to TRBJ2-7; 7 nucleotides agree with TRBD1. J lost 8 bases, V lost 5 bases, and 6 bases had no gene match. The CDR3 runs to 12 residues. Germline CDR1 and CDR2: MNHEY and SMNVEV (reference sequence). The CDR3 loop reads CASSIPGGKQYF. The CDR3 region has the DNA TGTGCCAGCAGTATCCCAGGGGGAAAGCAGTACTTC.

The genes are TRBV30 and TRBJ2-3; the match to TRBD1 covers 10 bases. Per the germline V gene, CDR1 is GTSNPN and CDR2 is SVGIG (reference sequence). The CDR3 runs 17 residues. The junction had 13 bases not matched to a gene; V was cut back by 3 bases and J by 4 bases. The CDR3 sequence: CAWSWGPGTGVADTQYF. In nucleotides, the CDR3 is TGTGCCTGGAGCTGGGGACCCGGGACAGGGGTTGCAGATACGCAGTATTTT.